A selection of T cell receptor beta chains follows, all from one sample in a study of cytomegalovirus exposure and HLA in healthy donors. Method: immunoSEQ multiplex PCR; TCRdb's copy keeps in-frame clones and lacks some. The sample lists approximately 100,000 clones; approximately 64% were seen once. Sequencing input: PBMCs. These receptors were collected from a woman aged 50 to 60 in good health and CMV-seronegative. Both conserved end residues are part of each CDR3. Fields, in order: CDR3 protein, CDR3 DNA, J gene, D gene, V gene, clone size. A D gene is named only where the DNA matches it firmly. Some rows mark clone size as missing; the rest say once, few, many or name a class of expanded clone.

CDR3: CASSLSAGDSSEQYF; DNA: TGCGCCAGCAGCTTGTCGGCGGGAGATTCGTCCGAGCAGTACTTC; J: TRBJ2-7; D: TRBD2; V: TRBV5-1; size: .
CDR3: CASSSDLTGTQYF; DNA: TGTGCCAGCAGCTCAGACCTAACAGGGACCCAGTACTTC; J: TRBJ2-5; D: .; V: TRBV11-3; size: .
CDR3: CASSRIEEDTQYF; DNA: TGTGCCAGCAGTCGGATAGAGGAAGATACGCAGTATTTT; J: TRBJ2-3; D: .; V: TRBV7-9; size: .
CDR3: CSVEGWASTDTQYF; DNA: TGCAGCGTTGAAGGATGGGCTAGCACAGATACGCAGTATTTT; J: TRBJ2-3; D: .; V: TRBV29-1; size: .
CDR3: CASSLSASVYNEQFF; DNA: TGTGCCAGCAGCTTATCTGCTAGCGTGTACAATGAGCAGTTCTTC; J: TRBJ2-1; D: .; V: TRBV7-3; size: .
CDR3: CASSLREGYEQYF; DNA: TGTGCCAGCAGCTTAAGGGAGGGTTACGAGCAGTACTTC; J: TRBJ2-7; D: TRBD2; V: TRBV11-3; size: once
CDR3: CASRRLAGTDTQYF; DNA: TGCGCCAGCCGGAGACTAGCGGGGACAGATACGCAGTATTTT; J: TRBJ2-3; D: TRBD2; V: TRBV5-1; size: .
CDR3: CASSPRGFMNTEAFF; DNA: TGTGCCAGCAGTCCCCGGGGTTTTATGAACACTGAAGCTTTCTTT; J: TRBJ1-1; D: .; V: TRBV27; size: .
CDR3: CASSLRGGGYSDTQYF; DNA: TGTGCCAGCAGCTTAAGGGGCGGGGGTTACTCAGATACGCAGTATTTT; J: TRBJ2-3; D: TRBD2; V: TRBV7-2; size: .
CDR3: CASMIPGGGQPQHF; DNA: TGTGCCAGTATGATCCCGGGGGGGGGTCAGCCCCAGCATTTT; J: TRBJ1-5; D: .; V: TRBV19; size: few
CDR3: CASSRDTGGARTQYF; DNA: TGCGCCAGCAGCCGAGACACAGGGGGGGCTCGTACGCAGTATTTT; J: TRBJ2-3; D: .; V: TRBV4-1; size: .
CDR3: CASSGDDGYTF; DNA: TGCGCCAGCTCGGGGGATGATGGCTACACCTTC; J: TRBJ1-2; D: .; V: TRBV5-1; size: .
CDR3: CASSNTIRETQYF; DNA: TGTGCCAGTAGTAACACTATAAGAGAGACCCAGTACTTC; J: TRBJ2-5; D: .; V: TRBV19; size: .
CDR3: CASSIVGRNIQYF; DNA: TGTGCCAGTAGTATAGTGGGCCGAAACATTCAGTACTTC; J: TRBJ2-4; D: .; V: TRBV19; size: .
CDR3: CASSYWGGSYSGANVLTF; DNA: TGTGCCAGCAGCTATTGGGGGGGGTCATACTCTGGGGCCAACGTCCTGACTTTC; J: TRBJ2-6; D: TRBD2; V: TRBV7-9; size: .
CDR3: CASSLVGTSGEETQYF; DNA: TGCGCCAGCAGCTTGGTAGGGACTAGCGGGGAAGAGACCCAGTACTTC; J: TRBJ2-5; D: TRBD2; V: TRBV5-1; size: .
CDR3: CASSLAGFNQPQHF; DNA: TGTGCCAGCAGCTTGGCAGGGTTCAATCAGCCCCAGCATTTT; J: TRBJ1-5; D: .; V: TRBV5-6; size: .
CDR3: CAAPGGRKNF; DNA: TGTGCCGCCCCGGGGGGGAGAAAGAACTTC; J: TRBJ2-7; D: TRBD2; V: TRBV7-6; size: .
CDR3: CASSQDFPPAGETGELFF; DNA: TGTGCCAGCAGCCAAGATTTCCCACCCGCGGGGGAAACCGGGGAGCTGTTTTTT; J: TRBJ2-2; D: TRBD2; V: TRBV4-2; size: .
CDR3: CASSLAVTSGHYEQYF; DNA: TGTGCCAGCAGCTTAGCGGTGACTAGCGGCCACTACGAGCAGTACTTC; J: TRBJ2-7; D: TRBD2; V: TRBV7-2; size: .